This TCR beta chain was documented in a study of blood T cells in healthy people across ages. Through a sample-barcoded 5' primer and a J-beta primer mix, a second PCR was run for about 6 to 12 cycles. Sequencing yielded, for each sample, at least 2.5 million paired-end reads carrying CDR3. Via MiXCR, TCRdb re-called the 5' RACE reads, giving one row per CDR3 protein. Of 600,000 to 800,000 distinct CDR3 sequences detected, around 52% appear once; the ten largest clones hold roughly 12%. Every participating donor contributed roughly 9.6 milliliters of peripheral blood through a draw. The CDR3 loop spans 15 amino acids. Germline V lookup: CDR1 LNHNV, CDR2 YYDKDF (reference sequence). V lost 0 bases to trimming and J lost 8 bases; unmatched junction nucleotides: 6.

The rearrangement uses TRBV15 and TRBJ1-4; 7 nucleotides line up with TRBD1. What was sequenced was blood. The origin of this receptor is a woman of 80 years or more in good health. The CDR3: CATSRDWDSKEKLFF. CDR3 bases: TGTGCCACCAGCAGAGATTGGGACAGCAAGGAAAAACTGTTTTTT.